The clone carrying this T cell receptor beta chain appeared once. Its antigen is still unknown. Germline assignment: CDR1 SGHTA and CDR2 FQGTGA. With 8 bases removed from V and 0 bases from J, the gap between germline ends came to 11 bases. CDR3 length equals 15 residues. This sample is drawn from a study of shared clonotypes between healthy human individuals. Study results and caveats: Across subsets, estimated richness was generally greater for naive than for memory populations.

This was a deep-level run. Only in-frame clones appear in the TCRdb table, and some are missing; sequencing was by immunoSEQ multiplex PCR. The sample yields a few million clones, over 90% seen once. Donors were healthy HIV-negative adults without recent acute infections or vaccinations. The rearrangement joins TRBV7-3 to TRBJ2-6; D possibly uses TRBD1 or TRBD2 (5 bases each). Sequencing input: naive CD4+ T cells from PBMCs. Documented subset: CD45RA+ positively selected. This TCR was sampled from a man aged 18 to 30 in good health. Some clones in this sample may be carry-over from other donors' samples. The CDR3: CASGGGNSGANVLTF. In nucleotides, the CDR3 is TGTGCCAGCGGTGGGGGTAACTCTGGGGCCAACGTCCTGACTTTC.